The T cell receptor beta chain under discussion was sequenced for a study of T-cell reconstitution after alpha-beta-depleted transplantation in children (dated by TCRdb to 2016 to 2017). About the investigation overall: The study quantitatively tracked T-cell immune reconstitution after TCRalphabeta/CD19-depleted allogeneic hematopoietic cell transplantation in children using TCR repertoire profiling.

Library creation used PCR. The instrument was an Illumina HiSeq 2500. TCR library preparation used molecular barcoding, with unique molecular identifiers applied to normalize quantification of the TCRbeta repertoire. Using fastp trimming at Q25 and MiXCR clonotype assembly, TCRdb reanalyzed the public sequencing data and kept in-frame beta chains. Merged by CDR3 protein, the rows form single entries marked with the most common genes and DNA. In this sample the table shows 500,000 to 600,000 distinct CDR3 sequences, over 25% of which occur a single time. The biggest ten clones account for 2% to 3% of the sample. On this clonotype itself: Its antigen is still unknown. Qualities for individual bases were not recorded, and no much larger clone is one base off.

According to the germline V gene, CDR1 reads KGHDR and CDR2 reads SFDVKD. Trimming costs V 0 bases and J 2 bases, and their ends lie 9 bases apart. From its cysteine to its phenylalanine, the CDR3 spans 15 amino acids. Only the CDR3 DNA stays, 45 bases, in frame from base 1. Specimen: PBMCs from the stem cell graft donor, collected from the stem cell graft. Recombination linked TRBV24-1 to TRBJ2-5; the D gene assignment is ambiguous. The sequence was obtained from a human donor who donated a stem cell graft to a child with aplastic anemia. The DNA sequence is given as TGTGCCACCAGTGATTTGTATGAGGTTCAAGAGACCCAGTACTTC. It is translated as CATSDLYEVQETQYF.